The 19 T cell receptor beta chains listed next were all sequenced from one sample in a study of response to subunit inactivated influenza vaccine. TCRdb analysed the RT-PCR reads with MiXCR anew, one entry per CDR3 protein. The table has 590,000 or so distinct CDR3 sequences, 14% seen once; the top ten hold about 7.6%. The sample was PBMCs from blood, taken approximately 15 days before vaccination. These receptor sequences come from a man in his fifties who received an inactivated influenza vaccine.

The rearrangement links TRBV20-1 to TRBJ2-2; unclear D gene. Germline CDR1 and CDR2: DFQATT and SNEGSKA (reference sequence). This CDR3 is 15 amino acids long. The V end lost 4 bases, the J end lost 1 base, and 13 bases lay between the germline ends. The CDR3 loop is CSAIDPKRNTGELFF. The CDR3 nucleotides read TGCAGTGCTATCGACCCGAAGAGGAACACCGGGGAGCTGTTTTTT.

This clonotype appeared many times. This chain joins TRBV10-3 and TRBJ2-2; maybe TRBD1 (5 bases). Trimming took 3 bases from V and 7 from J, leaving 15 bases between them. This CDR3 has 15 residues. From germline, CDR1 is ENHRY and CDR2 SYGVKD. The CDR3 loop reads CAISEVLGQGGELFF. Written as DNA, the CDR3 is TGTGCCATCAGTGAAGTCTTGGGGCAAGGCGGGGAGCTGTTTTTT.

The chain combines TRBV5-1 with TRBJ1-1; 7 bases fit TRBD1. This CDR3 is built from 16 residues. With V trimmed by 4 bases and J by 2 bases, 11 bases remained unmatched. Per germline, CDR1 SGHRS and CDR2 YFSETQ. CDR3 nucleotide sequence: TGCGCCAGCAGCCCCGGGAGACAGGGAGTCAACACTGAAGCTTTCTTT. Translation: CASSPGRQGVNTEAFF.

This clonotype was observed a few times. This chain joins TRBV20-1 and TRBJ1-2, with D hard to call. The CDR3 runs 13 residues. CDR1 is DFQATT and CDR2 is SNEGSKA in the germline V gene (reference sequence). The germline V and J ends were trimmed by 0 bases and 0 bases, with 5 bases remaining between them. This CDR3 is CSAREDTNYGYTF. The CDR3 nucleotides are TGCAGTGCTAGAGAAGACACTAACTATGGCTACACCTTC.

V gene TRBV5-1 combines with J gene TRBJ1-5; no reliable D call. Per the germline V gene, CDR1 is SGHRS and CDR2 is YFSETQ. The CDR3 contains 16 residues. Trimming took 4 bases from V and 0 from J, leaving 14 bases between them. CDR3 loop: CASSPVGGYSNQPQHF. For the CDR3, the DNA is TGCGCCAGCAGCCCCGTCGGCGGATATAGCAATCAGCCCCAGCATTTT.

V usage is TRBV11-2 and J usage is TRBJ2-2, with 9 bases lining up with TRBD2. The CDR3 extends over 18 amino acids. Germline lookup yields CDR1 SGHAT and CDR2 FQNNGV. Losses at the gene ends were 0 bases for V and 3 bases for J; bases not matched to a gene: 8. CDR3 bases: TGTGCCAGCAGCTTAGATATAGGTCTAGCGGGATACACCGGGGAGCTGTTTTTT. As protein: CASSLDIGLAGYTGELFF.

J is TRBJ2-3 and V is TRBV10-3; D is uncertain. The CDR3 sequence is 14 residues long. Deletions cut 5 bases from V and 0 bases from J, with 9 bases between. The germline V gene has CDR1 ENHRY and CDR2 SYGVKD. CDR3 DNA sequence: TGTGCCATCAGTAAGACTGAGAGCACAGATACGCAGTATTTT. This sequence encodes CAISKTESTDTQYF.

This clonotype showed up just a few times. J is TRBJ2-7 and V is TRBV6-5; 9 bases align to TRBD2. The CDR3 contains 15 residues. Unmatched junction bases numbered 3, after V lost 0 bases and J lost 3 bases. Germline lookup yields CDR1 MNHEY and CDR2 SVGAGI. The DNA of the CDR3 is TGTGCCAGCAGTTACTCGACTAGCGGCTACTACGAGCAGTACTTC. It yields the protein CASSYSTSGYYEQYF.

This clonotype occurred many times. Relative to the germline gene, one junction end is altered; a read error may explain this. This chain joins TRBV2 and TRBJ1-4; D possibly corresponds to TRBD1 (5 bases). The CDR3 is 14 amino acids. Germline V gives CDR1 SNHLY, CDR2 FYNNEI. CDR3 sequence (DNA): TGTGCCAGCAATGAAGGGGCTCAGGAAGAAAAACTGTTTTTT. The encoded protein is CASNEGAQEEKLFF. Together with reference TRBV2 and TRBJ1-4, the CDR3 gives the full variable domain: EPEVTQTPSHQVTQMGQEVILRCVPISNHLYFYWYRQILGQKVEFLVSFYNNEISEKSEIFDDQFSVERPDGSNFTLKIRSTKLEDSAMYFCASNEGAQEEKLFFGSGTQLSVL.

This clonotype was seen a few times. CDR3 in DNA: TGTGCCAGCAGCCCCCACCGGAGGAGAAATGAAAAACTGTTTTTT. It codes for CASSPHRRRNEKLFF. The V call is TRBV28, the J call TRBJ1-4, with unresolved D. Trimming cost V 6 bases and J 5 bases, with 16 bases left between them. Germline CDR1 reads MDHEN; CDR2 reads SYDVKM. CDR3 length: 15 amino acids.

In its sample, this clonotype was seen a few times. The chain joins TRBV12-3 or TRBV12-4 to TRBJ2-1; maybe TRBD2 (5 bases). Trimming removed 2 bases from V and 5 bases from J, with 10 bases in between. The CDR3 sequence is 14 residues long. In DNA, the CDR3 is TGTGCCAGCAGTTTAAAGCTAGCTGACAATGAGCAGTTCTTC. It encodes CASSLKLADNEQFF.

This chain links TRBV12-3 or TRBV12-4 with TRBJ1-1; D remains unclear. The CDR3 runs 13 residues. The V gene lost 2 bases and the J gene lost 8 bases, with 12 bases spanning the gap. The DNA for the CDR3 is TGTGCCAGCAGTTTATATTCGACGAACGAAGCTTTCTTT. Protein product: CASSLYSTNEAFF.

This clonotype has only a few counts. The chain recombines TRBV15 with TRBJ2-5, with 14 bases lining up with TRBD2. V lost 5 bases, J lost 1 base, and 3 bases stayed unmatched. From germline, CDR1 is LNHNV and CDR2 YYDKDF (reference sequence). This CDR3 has 16 residues. This chain's CDR3 is CATSGGLAGAQETQYF. CDR3 DNA: TGTGCCACCAGCGGGGGACTAGCGGGGGCCCAAGAGACCCAGTACTTC. Filled out from reference TRBV15 and TRBJ2-5, the complete variable domain reads DAMVIQNPRYQVTQFGKPVTLSCSQTLNHNVMYWYQQKSSQAPKLLFHYYDKDFNNEADTPDNFQSRRPNTSFCFLDIRSPGLGDTAMYLCATSGGLAGAQETQYFGPGTRLLVL.

This clonotype was recorded at least ten times. The chain carries TRBV7-2 and TRBJ2-7; TRBD2 matches 12 bases. Looked up from germline, CDR1 is SGHTA and CDR2 is FQGNSA. Losses at the gene ends were 5 bases for V and 4 bases for J; bases not matched to a gene: 6. This CDR3 is 15 amino acids long. CDR3 coding DNA: TGTGCCAGCAGCCGCGGACTAGCGGGAATTTACGAGCAGTACTTC. Its translation: CASSRGLAGIYEQYF.

In its sample, this clonotype was seen many times. The chain has TRBV15 and TRBJ2-3; no firm D call. The V and J ends lost 0 bases and 6 bases respectively, with 16 bases between them. Germline V gene lookup returns CDR1 LNHNV and CDR2 YYDKDF (reference sequence). CDR3 length equals 16 residues. CDR3 bases: TGTGCCACCAGCAGAGATTTAAGCCCCCACGGGGATACGCAGTATTTT. It translates to CATSRDLSPHGDTQYF.

A few counts support this clonotype. This rearrangement joins TRBV5-1 to TRBJ1-1, with D hard to call. This CDR3 has 14 residues. The V gene lost 4 bases and the J gene lost 1 base, with 11 bases spanning the gap. Germline CDR1 and CDR2: SGHRS and YFSETQ. The CDR3 DNA reads as TGCGCCAGCAGCGCTAACACGCAGAACACTGAAGCTTTCTTT. Protein sequence: CASSANTQNTEAFF. Variable domain in full (rest from reference TRBV5-1 and TRBJ1-1): KAGVTQTPRYLIKTRGQQVTLSCSPISGHRSVSWYQQTPGQGLQFLFEYFSETQRNKGNFPGRFSGRQFSNSRSEMNVSTLELGDSALYLCASSANTQNTEAFFGQGTRLTVV.

This clonotype was counted a few times. The chain employs TRBV5-1 and TRBJ2-3; 14 bases align to TRBD2. J was trimmed by 6 bases and V by 2 bases; bases with no gene match: 5. In germline, CDR1 is SGHRS, CDR2 YFSETQ. This CDR3 contains 16 residues. This chain's CDR3 is CASSLAGTSGSDTQYF. In DNA, the CDR3 is TGCGCCAGCAGCTTAGCCGGGACTAGCGGGAGCGATACGCAGTATTTT.

This clonotype was detected many times. V is TRBV12-3 or TRBV12-4 and J is TRBJ1-5; TRBD1 is a possible D gene (5 bases). This CDR3 contains 14 residues. V was pared by 5 bases and J by 0 bases, with 8 bases between. The CDR3 reads CASSKGNSNQPQHF. The CDR3 DNA is TGTGCCAGCAGTAAGGGGAATAGCAATCAGCCCCAGCATTTT.

This clonotype was seen many times. The rearrangement links TRBV27 to TRBJ2-2, with no clear D. Trimming took off 3 bases at V and 3 bases at J, with 11 bases between the two ends. Germline V gene lookup returns CDR1 MNHEY and CDR2 SMNVEV (reference sequence). This CDR3 has 15 residues. The CDR3 is CASSFGQIYTGELFF. CDR3 coding DNA: TGTGCCAGCAGTTTTGGGCAGATTTACACCGGGGAGCTGTTTTTT.